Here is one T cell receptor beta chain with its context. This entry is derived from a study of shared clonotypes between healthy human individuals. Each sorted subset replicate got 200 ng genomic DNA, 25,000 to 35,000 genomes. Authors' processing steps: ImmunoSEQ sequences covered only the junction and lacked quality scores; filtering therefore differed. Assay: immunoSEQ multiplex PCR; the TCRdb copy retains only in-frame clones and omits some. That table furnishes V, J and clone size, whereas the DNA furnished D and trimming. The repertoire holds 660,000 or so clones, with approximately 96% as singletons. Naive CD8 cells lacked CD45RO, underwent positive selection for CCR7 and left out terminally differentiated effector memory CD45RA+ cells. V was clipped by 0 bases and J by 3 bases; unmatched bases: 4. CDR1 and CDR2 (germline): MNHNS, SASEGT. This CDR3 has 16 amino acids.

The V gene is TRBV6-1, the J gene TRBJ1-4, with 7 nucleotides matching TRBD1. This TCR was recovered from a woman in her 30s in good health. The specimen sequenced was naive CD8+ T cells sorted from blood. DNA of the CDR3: TGTGCCAGCAGTGAAGCAGCCGGGACAGCTAATGAAAAACTGTTTTTT. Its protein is CASSEAAGTANEKLFF.